This TCR beta chain was recovered during a study of shared clonotypes between healthy human individuals. Clones were read by immunoSEQ multiplex PCR, and TCRdb kept only the in-frame ones, dropping some. Altogether roughly 2 million clones are present, about 95% being singletons, with the ten largest covering about 1.1%. This clone was observed a single time. Its target is not known. Naive CD8 isolation took CD45RO-negative cells positively selected for CCR7 and excluded terminally differentiated effector memory CD45RA+ cells. CDR1 and CDR2 from the germline V gene are SGHNT and YYREEE (reference sequence). The CDR3 runs 14 residues. V was cut by 4 bases and J by 5 bases, with 13 bases left in between. Study outcomes and limitations: In several donors, around 5.5% of naive CD4 clonotypes appeared in common. On the whole, naive subsets had larger estimated richness than memory subsets had. Generation probabilities of non-shared clonotypes were lower (relative to those shared by all four donors).

What was sequenced was naive CD8+ T cells sorted from blood. The TCR originated in a man younger than 35 in good health. The chain links TRBV5-4 to TRBJ2-1; the D gene is possibly TRBD2 (6 bases). CDR3 residues: CASSPMGLNNEQFF. The DNA of the CDR3 is TGTGCCAGCAGCCCGATGGGACTCAACAATGAGCAGTTCTTC.